This TCR beta chain was sequenced during a study of blood T cell repertoires in COVID-19. Looking at the study overall: Spain, Italy and the United States supplied samples that represented acute and convalescent COVID-19. The analysed material was cDNA or gDNA that came from T cells, B-cell-depleted T cells, or PBMCs.

The table lists this clone with a count of one. Original processing methods: Reference gene primer amplification gave estimated nucleated cell counts. Here immunoSEQ multiplex PCR was the method, and the copy in TCRdb shows in-frame clones only, minus some. The V and J calls and the clone size are those of that table, but D and trimming were determined from the DNA. This table holds 250,000 to 300,000 clones, about four fifths found once. The sequence was collected from a man older than 75 with acute or convalescent COVID-19. Source material: peripheral blood.

The CDR3 DNA is TGTGCCAGCAGCACAGGGAGGGCAGGTGGGGACGGGGAGCTGTTTTTT. As protein: CASSTGRAGGDGELFF. The J gene is TRBJ2-2, the V gene TRBV11-3; the D gene is possibly TRBD2 (7 bases). In germline, CDR1 is SGHNT, CDR2 YENEEA. The CDR3 is made up of 16 amino acids. V was trimmed by 5 bases and J by 7 bases, leaving 20 bases between them.